The entry that follows covers one T cell receptor beta chain sequence. This sample stems from a study of blood T cell repertoires in COVID-19. Between the trimmed V and J ends, which lost 6 bases and 3 bases, there was a span of 18 bases. The germline CDR1 and CDR2 sequences are SNHLY and FYNNEI. CDR3 length: 16 amino acids. Assay: immunoSEQ multiplex PCR; the TCRdb copy retains only in-frame clones and omits some. The profile covers about 66,000 clones, with over 75% appearing a single time and 8% to 10% taken by the ten largest. The V and J genes are TRBV2 and TRBJ2-4; D may be TRBD1 (6 bases). The source of this sequence is a human donor in a cohort sampled during active COVID-19. Sequences were obtained from peripheral blood. This CDR3 is CASRQGPSGGKNIQYF. DNA for the CDR3: TGTGCCAGCAGGCAGGGGCCGAGTGGTGGCAAAAACATTCAGTACTTC.